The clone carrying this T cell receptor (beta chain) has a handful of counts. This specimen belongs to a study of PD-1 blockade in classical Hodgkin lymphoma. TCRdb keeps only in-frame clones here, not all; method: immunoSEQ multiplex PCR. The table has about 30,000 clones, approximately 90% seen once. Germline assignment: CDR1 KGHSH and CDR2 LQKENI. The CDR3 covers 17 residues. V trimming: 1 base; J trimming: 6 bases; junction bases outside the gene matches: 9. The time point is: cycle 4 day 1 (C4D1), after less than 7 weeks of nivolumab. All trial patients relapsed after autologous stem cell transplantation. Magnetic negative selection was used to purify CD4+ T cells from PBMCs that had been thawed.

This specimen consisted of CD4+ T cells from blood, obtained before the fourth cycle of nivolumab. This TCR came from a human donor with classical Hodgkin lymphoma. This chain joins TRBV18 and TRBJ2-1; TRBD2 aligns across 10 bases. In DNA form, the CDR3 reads TGTGCCAGCTCACCACTTATTCTAGCGGGAGTACGCAATGAGCAGTTCTTC. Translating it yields CASSPLILAGVRNEQFF.